The next 22 T cell receptor beta chains were all read from a single sample in a study of blood T cell repertoires in COVID-19 (TCRdb year 2020). The receptor library was made with the immunoSEQ multiplex PCR assay. TCRdb's version of the immuneACCESS table is confined to in-frame rearrangements and falls short of the full clone set. An unresolved V gene accounts for under half of the shortfall where checked; the remainder is of unknown origin. In this sample the table shows around 250,000 clones, 70% to 90% of which occur a single time. Under 2.5% of the sample lies in the top ten. Sequenced: PBMCs or T cells enriched from blood (not recorded which). These receptors originate from a woman between 45 and 60 years old who had recovered from COVID-19.

The chain recombines TRBV2 with TRBJ2-7, with 12 bases that match TRBD2. The trim removed 5 bases at V and 6 bases at J, leaving 5 bases unmatched. This CDR3 comprises 14 residues. Germline CDR1 reads SNHLY; CDR2 reads FYNNEI. CDR3 protein: CASSTTSGSGEQYF. The CDR3 DNA reads as TGTGCCAGCAGTACGACTAGCGGGAGTGGCGAGCAGTACTTC. Drawing the rest from reference TRBV2 and TRBJ2-7, the complete variable domain is EPEVTQTPSHQVTQMGQEVILRCVPISNHLYFYWYRQILGQKVEFLVSFYNNEISEKSEIFDDQFSVERPDGSNFTLKIRSTKLEDSAMYFCASSTTSGSGEQYFGPGTRLTVT.

The rearrangement uses TRBV11-2 and TRBJ2-3; TRBD2 aligns across 10 bases. After removal of 2 bases from V and 5 bases from J, the junction contained 7 bases not matched to a gene. The CDR3 spans 16 residues. The V gene's germline CDR1 is SGHAT and CDR2 FQNNGV. The CDR3 sequence is CASSLRLAGAGDTQYF. The CDR3 nucleotides read TGTGCCAGCAGCTTAAGGCTAGCGGGAGCGGGAGATACGCAGTATTTT.

J is TRBJ1-1 and V is TRBV5-6, with 7 bases identical to TRBD1. The germline gives CDR1 SGHDT, CDR2 YYEEEE. The CDR3 has 13 residues. V shed 3 bases, J shed 4 bases, and the junction held 3 bases outside the gene matches. CDR3 in amino acids: CASSSGTATEAFF. DNA for the CDR3: TGTGCCAGCAGCTCCGGGACAGCCACTGAAGCTTTCTTT.

The chain employs TRBV11-1 and TRBJ1-2; 9 bases are shared with TRBD1. The CDR3 is 13 amino acids. CDR1 SGHAT and CDR2 FQDESV come from the germline V gene (reference sequence). After removal of 5 bases from V and 6 bases from J, the junction contained 4 bases not matched to a gene. This chain's CDR3 is CASSPQGANGYTF. The CDR3 DNA reads as TGTGCCAGCAGCCCACAGGGGGCAAATGGCTACACCTTC.

This clone appeared a single time. The chain employs TRBV7-2 and TRBJ2-2, with TRBD1 matching 7 bases. The CDR3 extends over 14 amino acids. Germline-derived CDR1 and CDR2 are SGHTA and FQGNSA. The V and J ends lost 6 bases and 6 bases, in that order; junction bases with no gene match: 7. In DNA form, the CDR3 reads TGTGCCAGCAGTCTGAGACAGGGTCCCGGGGAGCTGTTTTTT. This encodes CASSLRQGPGELFF. Variable domain in full (rest from reference TRBV7-2 and TRBJ2-2): GAGVSQSPSNKVTEKGKDVELRCDPISGHTALYWYRQSLGQGLEFLIYFQGNSAPDKSGLPSDRFSAERTGGSVSTLTIQRTQQEDSAVYLCASSLRQGPGELFFGEGSRLTVL.

This rearrangement joins TRBV5-6 to TRBJ2-2, with TRBD2 matching 8 bases. The CDR3 extends over 15 amino acids. V trimming: 1 base; J trimming: 4 bases; junction bases outside the gene matches: 3. Per the germline V gene, CDR1 is SGHDT and CDR2 is YYEEEE. The CDR3 DNA sequence: TGTGCCAGCAGCTTGCCGGGAGGGAGCACCGGGGAGCTGTTTTTT. Translation gives CASSLPGGSTGELFF.

V is TRBV28 and J is TRBJ1-2; perhaps TRBD1 as D (6 bases). V lost 4 bases, J lost 8 bases, and 17 bases lay in between. The CDR3 has 14 residues. Germline V CDR1 and CDR2: MDHEN, SYDVKM. The CDR3 region is CASSSSGSGGGYTF. In DNA, the CDR3 is TGTGCCAGCAGTTCCTCCGGGTCGGGGGGCGGCTACACCTTC.

The chain couples TRBV6-6 to TRBJ1-1, with 8 bases identical to TRBD1. V lost 2 bases to trimming and J lost 5 bases; unmatched junction nucleotides: 7. Looked up from germline, CDR1 is MNHNY and CDR2 is SVGAGI (reference sequence). The CDR3 consists of 15 residues. The CDR3 DNA reads TGTGCCAGCAGTTACGGGGACAGGCTGGGGACTGAAGCTTTCTTT. Its protein is CASSYGDRLGTEAFF.

J is TRBJ2-1 and V is TRBV11-3; TRBD1 agrees at 12 bases. Looked up from germline, CDR1 is SGHNT and CDR2 is YENEEA. V was pared by 2 bases and J by 5 bases, with 4 bases of the junction left unmatched. The CDR3 loop spans 16 amino acids. The CDR3 bases are TGTGCCAGCAGCTTACAAGGGACAGGGGGCCACAATGAGCAGTTCTTC. As protein: CASSLQGTGGHNEQFF.

The chain recombines TRBV28 with TRBJ1-1; D remains unclear. CDR1 and CDR2 from the germline V gene are MDHEN and SYDVKM. The CDR3 spans 12 residues. V was pared by 4 bases and J by 6 bases, with 9 bases between. The CDR3 region is CASSSLRAEAFF. The CDR3 DNA sequence: TGTGCCAGCAGTTCCCTGAGGGCTGAAGCTTTCTTT. The variable domain in full, completed from reference TRBV28 and TRBJ1-1, reads DVKVTQSSRYLVKRTGEKVFLECVQDMDHENMFWYRQDPGLGLRLIYFSYDVKMKEKGDIPEGYSVSREKKERFSLILESASTNQTSMYLCASSSLRAEAFFGQGTRLTVV.

This clone was observed a single time. The chain joins TRBV27 to TRBJ1-5; D not certain. Trimming removed 6 bases from V and 0 bases from J, with 9 bases in between. Germline loops: CDR1 MNHEY, CDR2 SMNVEV (reference sequence). The CDR3 loop spans 14 amino acids. CDR3: CASRQSNSNQPQHF. In DNA, the CDR3 is TGTGCCAGCAGACAGAGCAATAGCAATCAGCCCCAGCATTTT.

The chain combines TRBV5-1 with TRBJ2-7; 8 nucleotides align to TRBD2. The V segment lost 1 base and the J segment 4 bases; nucleotides outside the gene matches: 10. The CDR3 has 16 residues. Per germline, CDR1 SGHRS and CDR2 YFSETQ. The CDR3 protein is CASSLTFSGKKYEQYF. Here the CDR3 DNA reads TGCGCCAGCAGCTTGACCTTTAGCGGGAAGAAGTACGAGCAGTACTTC.

The rearrangement uses TRBV6-2 or TRBV6-3 and TRBJ2-7, with a weak D call TRBD1 (6 bases). V lost 0 bases, J lost 2 bases, and 8 bases lay in between. CDR3 size: 14 residues. Germline assignment: CDR1 MNHEY and CDR2 SVGEGT. The CDR3 DNA sequence: TGTGCCAGCAGTTACTCTACAGGGCCCTACGAGCAGTACTTC. It yields the protein CASSYSTGPYEQYF.

The V gene is TRBV11-1, the J gene TRBJ2-2; tentatively, D is TRBD2 (6 bases). CDR3 length: 15 residues. Per germline, CDR1 SGHAT and CDR2 FQDESV (reference sequence). Between the trimmed V and J ends, which lost 3 bases and 0 bases, there was a span of 8 bases. The CDR3 spells CASSFGGTNTGELFF. DNA of the CDR3: TGTGCCAGCAGCTTTGGCGGGACGAACACCGGGGAGCTGTTTTTT.

The CDR3 reads CASSTVQGFNEKLFF. CDR3 DNA sequence: TGCGCCAGCAGCACCGTACAGGGATTTAATGAAAAACTGTTTTTT. The chain recombines TRBV5-1 with TRBJ1-4; a possible D gene is TRBD1 (6 bases). The CDR3 is 15 residues long. Germline CDR1 and CDR2: SGHRS and YFSETQ. Trimming removed 4 bases from V and 4 bases from J, with 14 bases in between.

About this clone: Because the CDR3 is missing its conserved closing phenylalanine or tryptophan, this is likely a read error. No DNA is shown, since the ends of the CDR3 on it are uncertain; the CDR3 is the one TCRdb lists. The genes are TRBV10-1 and TRBJ1-3; TRBD1, the table's D call, lacks a check against the DNA. Including both end residues, the CDR3 is 13 amino acids long. The germline V gene encodes CDR1 WNHNN and CDR2 SYGVQD (reference sequence). CDR3 region: CASSESDRGHRCL.

The chain employs TRBV29-1 and TRBJ1-2, with 7 bases aligning to TRBD1. Losses at the gene ends were 4 bases for V and 4 bases for J; bases not matched to a gene: 6. The germline V gene has CDR1 SQVTM and CDR2 ANQGSEA. This CDR3 region has 13 residues. The CDR3, as DNA: TGCAGCGTTGGACAGGGATCGGGCTATGGCTACACCTTC. Its translation: CSVGQGSGYGYTF.

This chain links TRBV7-3 with TRBJ2-2; tentative D call: TRBD2 (5 bases). Trimming cost V 5 bases and J 8 bases, with 12 bases left between them. The CDR3 runs 13 residues. Germline assignment: CDR1 SGHTA and CDR2 FQGTGA. CDR3: CASSPPGMGELFF. CDR3 DNA: TGTGCCAGCAGCCCCCCCGGGATGGGGGAGCTGTTTTTT.

The V gene is TRBV27, the J gene TRBJ1-5; D gene uncertain. V was cut by 0 bases and J by 0 bases, with 9 bases left in between. The CDR3 sequence is 16 residues long. Germline V gene lookup returns CDR1 MNHEY and CDR2 SMNVEV (reference sequence). The CDR3 here is CASSLSAPNSNQPQHF. CDR3 sequence (DNA): TGTGCCAGCAGTTTATCGGCCCCAAATAGCAATCAGCCCCAGCATTTT.

This chain connects TRBV10-1 to TRBJ2-7, with 8 positions matching TRBD1. The germline CDR1 and CDR2 sequences are WNHNN and SYGVQD (reference sequence). Trimming took 5 bases from V and 5 from J; bases not matched to a gene: 5. This CDR3 comprises 13 residues. As DNA, the CDR3 is TGCGCCAGCAGTACGGACAGGGTGAACGAGCAGTACTTC. Amino acids: CASSTDRVNEQYF.

This clone was counted once. The V and J genes are TRBV5-4 and TRBJ1-1; 7 bases agree with TRBD1. CDR3 length equals 16 residues. Per the germline V gene, CDR1 is SGHNT and CDR2 is YYREEE (reference sequence). J lost 1 base, V lost 0 bases, and 6 bases had no gene match. CDR3 nucleotide sequence: TGTGCCAGCAGCTTGGGTGGACAGGCAGGGAACACTGAAGCTTTCTTT. Its protein product is CASSLGGQAGNTEAFF.

The V and J genes are TRBV28 and TRBJ2-1; 9 bases line up with TRBD2. The CDR3 sequence is 16 residues long. Per germline, CDR1 MDHEN and CDR2 SYDVKM. V was pared by 4 bases and J by 1 base, with 5 bases of the junction left unmatched. CDR3 sequence: CASSSIAGVSYNEQFF. CDR3 DNA: TGTGCCAGCAGTTCGATAGCGGGAGTATCCTACAATGAGCAGTTCTTC.